What follows are 32 T cell receptor beta chains derived from one specimen sequenced in a study of T-cell memory formation after mild COVID-19. MiXCR, run by TCRdb on the 5' RACE reads, gives a single entry per CDR3 protein. Among roughly 300,000 distinct CDR3 sequences listed, about an eighth were seen once. Material for sequencing was PBMCs or a T cell subset sorted from them (not recorded which). The receptors were sampled from a young man who had mild COVID-19 (a few samples of this study predate the infection). Cell type and time point are not known.

This clonotype was detected only a few times. This chain uses TRBV3-1 with TRBJ2-2, with D perhaps matching TRBD1 (6 bases). This CDR3 has 15 residues. V shed 1 base and J shed 5 bases, with 11 bases lying between them. Per germline, CDR1 LGHDT and CDR2 YNNKEL (reference sequence). CDR3 sequence: CASSQGTDVTGELFF. CDR3 in DNA: TGTGCCAGCAGCCAAGGGACAGACGTTACCGGGGAGCTGTTTTTT.

This clonotype was detected ten times or more. CDR3 loop: CASSSRGRETQYF. In DNA, the CDR3 is TGTGCCAGCAGTTCCAGGGGGCGGGAGACCCAGTACTTC. V usage is TRBV27 and J usage is TRBJ2-5; 8 bases agree with TRBD1. The junction had 3 bases not matched to a gene; V was cut back by 4 bases and J by 5 bases. The CDR3 runs to 13 residues. Looked up from germline, CDR1 is MNHEY and CDR2 is SMNVEV (reference sequence).

The chain uses TRBV6-5 and TRBJ1-6, with D possibly being TRBD1 (5 bases). This CDR3 has 15 amino acids. V shed 2 bases and J shed 4 bases, with 9 bases lying between them. CDR1 MNHEY and CDR2 SVGAGI come from the germline V gene. CDR3 sequence: CASSYRQGYNSPLHF. DNA for the CDR3: TGTGCCAGCAGTTACAGGCAGGGTTATAATTCACCCCTCCACTTT.

V gene TRBV6-2 or TRBV6-3 combines with J gene TRBJ2-2; D perhaps matches TRBD2 (6 bases). This CDR3 has 16 amino acids. From germline, CDR1 is MNHEY and CDR2 SVGEGT. Trimming took 7 bases from V and 5 from J, leaving 20 bases between them. CDR3 DNA sequence: TGTGCCAGCACCAACCGGAGGGTAGGCGGAACCGGGGAGCTGTTTTTT. This sequence encodes CASTNRRVGGTGELFF.

The CDR3 DNA sequence: TGTGCCAGCACCCATCCTAGCAGCCAAGAGACCCAGTACTTC. This encodes CASTHPSSQETQYF. The genes are TRBV5-4 and TRBJ2-5, with D perhaps TRBD2 (5 bases). Germline-derived CDR1 and CDR2 are SGHNT and YYREEE (reference sequence). CDR3 length: 14 residues. Trimming took off 6 bases at V and 1 base at J, with 13 bases between the two ends. The whole variable domain, filled in from reference TRBV5-4 and TRBJ2-5, reads ETGVTQSPTHLIKTRGQQVTLRCSSQSGHNTVSWYQQALGQGPQFIFQYYREEENGRGNFPPRFSGLQFPNYSSELNVNALELDDSALYLCASTHPSSQETQYFGPGTRLLVL.

The chain is built from TRBV5-1 and TRBJ2-7, with D perhaps being TRBD1 or TRBD2 (5 bases each). CDR3 length equals 13 residues. V lost 4 bases and J lost 5, with 13 bases in between. The germline V gene encodes CDR1 SGHRS and CDR2 YFSETQ. This CDR3 is CASSRQGVDEQYF. The DNA for the CDR3 is TGCGCCAGCAGCCGGCAGGGAGTGGACGAGCAGTACTTC.

The table lists this clonotype with a few counts. The chain links TRBV13 to TRBJ1-2, with D possibly matching TRBD1 (6 bases). Trimming removed 7 bases from V and 7 bases from J, with 19 bases in between. This CDR3 comprises 14 residues. Germline V gene sequence: CDR1 PRHDT, CDR2 FYEKMQ (reference sequence). The DNA for the CDR3 is TGTGCCAGCAACTTGGGGGCCTCTCGTGGTGGCTACACCTTC. It specifies CASNLGASRGGYTF.

The gene calls are TRBV11-2 and TRBJ2-1; the D gene could be TRBD1 or TRBD2 (6 bases each). The germline V gene encodes CDR1 SGHAT and CDR2 FQNNGV. V was trimmed by 5 bases and J by 15 bases, leaving 23 bases between them. The CDR3 is 14 amino acids. CDR3 protein: CASSPGQKPGLRFF. The CDR3, as DNA: TGTGCCAGCAGCCCCGGACAGAAACCGGGACTCCGGTTCTTC.

This clonotype was detected many times. The rearrangement joins TRBV7-6 to TRBJ2-7; no reliable D call. V shed 1 base and J shed 3 bases, with 7 bases lying between them. Germline V gives CDR1 SGHVS, CDR2 FNYEAQ. The CDR3 is made up of 13 amino acids. CDR3 DNA: TGTGCCAGCAGCTTAGGACCGAGCTACGAGCAGTACGTC. It encodes CASSLGPSYEQYV.

This clonotype came up many times. The chain is built from TRBV5-1 and TRBJ2-3; 13 bases are shared with TRBD2. The CDR3 has 23 amino acids. With V trimmed by 1 base and J by 0 bases, 20 bases remained unmatched. CDR1 SGHRS and CDR2 YFSETQ come from the germline V gene. In DNA, the CDR3 is TGCGCCAGCAGCTTGTTCCCGCCTCCGGGACTAGCGGGGCCCCGAACTAGCACAGATACGCAGTATTTT. It encodes CASSLFPPPGLAGPRTSTDTQYF.

The CDR3 DNA reads as TGCGCCAGCAGCGTCTTAGGGGACAGGGAAAGCTACACCTTC. Translation gives CASSVLGDRESYTF. The chain employs TRBV5-1 and TRBJ1-2, with TRBD1 matching over 9 bases. Trimming took 4 bases from V and 9 from J; bases not matched to a gene: 10. CDR3 length: 14 residues. Per the germline V gene, CDR1 is SGHRS and CDR2 is YFSETQ.

This clonotype was detected only a few times. The V call is TRBV13, the J call TRBJ2-7, with unresolved D. Germline V lookup: CDR1 PRHDT, CDR2 FYEKMQ (reference sequence). The CDR3 covers 13 residues. Trimming removed 0 bases from V and 5 bases from J, with 8 bases in between. This CDR3 is CASSLGAPNEQYV. The CDR3 coding sequence is TGTGCCAGCAGCTTAGGGGCACCCAACGAGCAGTACGTC.

CDR3 bases: TGCGCCAGCAGCCAAGAAAGGGTAATGGCAGGGATCTACTATGGCTACACCTTC. Translating it yields CASSQERVMAGIYYGYTF. The chain couples TRBV4-3 to TRBJ1-2; a possible D gene is TRBD1 (5 bases). Between the trimmed V and J ends, which lost 0 bases and 3 bases, there was a span of 20 bases. The CDR3 extends over 18 amino acids. Looked up from germline, CDR1 is LGHNA and CDR2 is YSLEER.

The V gene is TRBV6-1, the J gene TRBJ2-2; possible D gene TRBD1, 5 bases. Looked up from germline, CDR1 is MNHNS and CDR2 is SASEGT. The V end was cut by 4 bases, the J end by 7 bases, with 10 bases between. The CDR3 is 13 amino acids. CDR3 protein: CASSVTGFGELFF. CDR3 sequence (DNA): TGTGCCAGCAGTGTAACAGGCTTCGGGGAGCTGTTTTTT.

This chain joins TRBV5-1 and TRBJ2-7; D is ambiguous. The V gene's germline CDR1 is SGHRS and CDR2 YFSETQ. The CDR3 is 14 residues long. V lost 0 bases, J lost 7 bases, and 14 bases lay in between. CDR3 amino acids: CASSLEGPGREQYV. For the CDR3, the DNA is TGCGCCAGCAGCTTGGAAGGGCCCGGGCGGGAGCAGTACGTC.

In this sample, this clonotype turned up many times. The rearrangement joins TRBV11-2 to TRBJ2-7; tentatively, D is TRBD2 (5 bases). Germline V gene lookup returns CDR1 SGHAT and CDR2 FQNNGV. This CDR3 is built from 13 residues. With 4 bases removed from V and 4 bases from J, the gap between germline ends came to 11 bases. CDR3 region: CASSSQRGYEQYF. As DNA, the CDR3 is TGTGCCAGCAGCTCCCAGAGAGGGTACGAGCAGTACTTC.

Only a few counts were recorded for this clonotype. The chain is built from TRBV5-1 and TRBJ2-1; the D call may be TRBD1 or TRBD2 (5 bases each). Trimming stripped 0 bases from V and 8 bases from J, with 12 bases between. The CDR3 is 14 residues long. CDR1 SGHRS and CDR2 YFSETQ come from the germline V gene. This chain's CDR3 is CASSLGGIWDEQFF. The CDR3 nucleotides read TGCGCCAGCAGCTTGGGGGGGATCTGGGATGAGCAGTTCTTC.

This chain links TRBV5-1 with TRBJ2-7; a possible D gene is TRBD2 (6 bases). The germline CDR1 and CDR2 sequences are SGHRS and YFSETQ. The V end lost 8 bases, the J end lost 6 bases, and 21 bases lay between the germline ends. The CDR3 is 14 residues long. The CDR3 sequence is CARSPLSQGGEQYF. CDR3 in DNA: TGCGCCAGAAGCCCACTTAGTCAGGGAGGCGAGCAGTACTTC.

This clonotype came up a few times. V usage is TRBV27 and J usage is TRBJ1-5, with D possibly being TRBD1 (6 bases). This CDR3 region has 16 residues. Per the germline V gene, CDR1 is MNHEY and CDR2 is SMNVEV (reference sequence). The germline V and J ends were trimmed by 5 bases and 2 bases, with 16 bases remaining between them. CDR3 residues: CASSHRAGVGNQPQHF. Here the CDR3 DNA reads TGTGCCAGCAGTCACCGCGCAGGGGTCGGCAATCAGCCCCAGCATTTT.

This clonotype was counted ten times or more. V gene TRBV6-5 combines with J gene TRBJ2-3, with TRBD2 identical over 9 bases. With 5 bases clipped from V and 6 bases from J, the junction kept 9 bases outside the gene matches. This CDR3 is 15 amino acids long. Germline assignment: CDR1 MNHEY and CDR2 SVGAGI. In nucleotides, the CDR3 is TGTGCCAGCAGTCCCCTGACTAGCGGATGGGATACGCAGTATTTT. It yields the protein CASSPLTSGWDTQYF.

This clonotype was recorded a few times. The V gene is TRBV2, the J gene TRBJ1-1, with TRBD1 as a possible D gene (6 bases). The CDR3 loop spans 14 amino acids. Trimming shortened V by 4 bases and J by 5 bases, and 14 bases separated the two germline ends. The germline V gene has CDR1 SNHLY and CDR2 FYNNEI. In DNA form, the CDR3 reads TGTGCCAGCAGTGCGGACAGTGGGGGGACTGAAGCTTTCTTT. It is translated as CASSADSGGTEAFF.

This clonotype showed up many times. The chain joins TRBV7-3 to TRBJ2-1; 9 bases map to TRBD2. The germline CDR1 and CDR2 sequences are SGHTA and FQGTGA. This CDR3 has 12 amino acids. The V and J ends lost 5 bases and 10 bases, in that order; junction bases with no gene match: 3. The CDR3 DNA follows: TGTGCCAGCAGCAAACTAGCGGGCGAGCAGTTCTTC. Its translation is CASSKLAGEQFF.

This rearrangement joins TRBV6-2 or TRBV6-3 to TRBJ2-7, with a tentative D call TRBD1 (5 bases). This CDR3 spans 13 amino acids. CDR1 is MNHEY and CDR2 is SVGEGT in the germline V gene. V lost 2 bases and J lost 3, with 8 bases in between. The CDR3 here is CASSYQGFYEQYV. CDR3 sequence (DNA): TGTGCCAGCAGTTACCAGGGTTTCTACGAGCAGTACGTC.

The chain uses TRBV27 and TRBJ1-1, with 9 bases aligning to TRBD1. CDR3 length: 15 amino acids. Germline V lookup: CDR1 MNHEY, CDR2 SMNVEV (reference sequence). V shed 4 bases, J shed 6 bases, and the junction held 9 bases outside the gene matches. The CDR3 DNA sequence: TGTGCCAGCAGTTCGATAGGACAGGGGTGGGCTGAAGCTTTCTTT. Translating gives CASSSIGQGWAEAFF.

This clonotype has a handful of counts. The rearrangement links TRBV30 to TRBJ1-3, with D tentatively TRBD1 (5 bases). This CDR3 is 13 amino acids long. Trimming pared 2 bases from V and 1 base from J, leaving 6 bases between. Per germline, CDR1 GTSNPN and CDR2 SVGIG (reference sequence). The CDR3 sequence: CAWSWGSGNTIYF. The DNA for the CDR3 is TGTGCCTGGAGTTGGGGGTCTGGAAACACCATATATTTT. The entire variable domain, with the rest obtained from reference TRBV30 and TRBJ1-3, is as follows: SQTIHQWPATLVQPVGSPLSLECTVEGTSNPNLYWYRQAAGRGLQLLFYSVGIGQISSEVPQNLSASRPQDRQFILSSKKLLLSDSGFYLCAWSWGSGNTIYFGEGSWLTVV.

The chain links TRBV6-6 to TRBJ2-7, with 7 bases identical to TRBD1. V gave up 4 bases and J gave up 5 bases; unmatched junction bases: 2. This CDR3 spans 12 amino acids. Germline assignment: CDR1 MNHNY and CDR2 SVGAGI (reference sequence). Here the CDR3 reads CASSSDRDEQYV. The CDR3 nucleotides read TGTGCCAGCAGTTCCGACAGGGACGAGCAGTACGTC.

This clonotype came up a few times. The V call is TRBV6-5, the J call TRBJ1-2; a weak D match, TRBD1 (6 bases). Per germline, CDR1 MNHEY and CDR2 SVGAGI. This CDR3 has 13 amino acids. V was trimmed by 6 bases and J by 3 bases, leaving 11 bases between them. The CDR3 region is CASRADRDYGYTF. The CDR3, as DNA: TGTGCCAGCAGGGCGGACAGAGACTATGGCTACACCTTC.

V gene TRBV15 combines with J gene TRBJ2-3; D gene ambiguous. V lost 5 bases and J 4 bases, leaving 10 bases between the germline ends. Germline CDR1 and CDR2: LNHNV and YYDKDF (reference sequence). The CDR3 has 13 residues. The CDR3 region is CATSPRSPDTQYF. CDR3 DNA sequence: TGTGCCACCAGCCCCAGGTCCCCAGATACGCAGTATTTT.

The V call is TRBV27, the J call TRBJ2-7; 10 bases line up with TRBD2. In germline, CDR1 is MNHEY, CDR2 SMNVEV (reference sequence). Trimming removed 5 bases from V and 3 bases from J; junction bases left unmatched: 13. The CDR3 runs to 17 residues. The CDR3 spells CASSSSGGPSLGYEQYF. DNA for the CDR3: TGTGCCAGCAGTAGTAGCGGGGGGCCGTCCCTAGGCTACGAGCAGTACTTC.

In its sample, this clonotype was seen a few times. The chain carries TRBV20-1 and TRBJ1-4, with TRBD1 matching 10 bases. The CDR3 length is 14 residues. V lost 4 bases to trimming and J lost 8 bases; unmatched junction nucleotides: 7. CDR1 is DFQATT, CDR2 SNEGSKA, per germline (reference sequence). The CDR3 region is CSAIGRQGAEKLFF. Here the CDR3 DNA reads TGCAGTGCTATTGGTCGACAGGGGGCCGAAAAACTGTTTTTT.

The V gene is TRBV7-9, the J gene TRBJ2-3, with a tentative D call TRBD1 (5 bases). The CDR3 totals 18 residues. V was pared by 1 base and J by 2 bases, with 19 bases between. The germline V gene has CDR1 SEHNR and CDR2 FQNEAQ (reference sequence). CDR3 sequence reads: CASSLDTYRPTPTDTQYF. CDR3 nucleotides: TGTGCCAGCAGCTTAGATACATACAGGCCGACCCCCACAGATACGCAGTATTTT. The full variable domain, rest sourced from reference TRBV7-9 and TRBJ2-3, is DTGVSQNPRHKITKRGQNVTFRCDPISEHNRLYWYRQTLGQGPEFLTYFQNEAQLEKSRLLSDRFSAERPKGSFSTLEIQRTEQGDSAMYLCASSLDTYRPTPTDTQYFGPGTRLTVL.

The chain combines TRBV3-1 with TRBJ2-3, with D tentatively TRBD2 (5 bases). Trimming pared 0 bases from V and 4 bases from J, leaving 14 bases between. Germline assignment: CDR1 LGHDT and CDR2 YNNKEL (reference sequence). The CDR3 loop spans 16 amino acids. CDR3 sequence: CASSQDRGLGADTQYF. DNA of the CDR3: TGTGCCAGCAGCCAAGATCGAGGGCTCGGCGCAGATACGCAGTATTTT.